These 8 T cell receptor beta chains originate from one sample sequenced in a study of T cell repertoires in aging, cancer and after chemotherapy. Peripheral blood genomic DNA, not sorted cells or RNA, was the template. Rearranged V-D-J TRB sequences were amplified with a mixed TRB-A/B primer pool. Using its own MiXCR run on the multiplex PCR reads, TCRdb lists one record per CDR3 protein. The sample records over 3,500 distinct CDR3 sequences, about 29% being singletons. Sequenced material: blood. These receptors all come from a human donor with a solid tumor.

The genes are TRBV12-3 or TRBV12-4 and TRBJ2-2, with TRBD1 matching 7 bases. J was trimmed by 3 bases and V by 6 bases; bases with no gene match: 4. This CDR3 spans 14 amino acids. As DNA, the CDR3 is TGTGCCAGCAGCCCCGGACAGGACACCGGGGAGCTGTTTTTT. Amino acids: CASSPGQDTGELFF.

This sequence joins TRBV5-5 and TRBJ1-3; D is unclear. Germline V gives CDR1 SGHKS, CDR2 YYEKEE (reference sequence). This CDR3 has 15 amino acids. V was trimmed by 3 bases and J by 0 bases, leaving 10 bases between them. Written as DNA, the CDR3 is TGTGCCAGCAGCTCCGTCTGGTACTCTGGAAACACCATATATTTT. Translated, it gives CASSSVWYSGNTIYF.

This clonotype was found a few times. V and J are TRBV19 and TRBJ1-1; possibly TRBD1 for D (5 bases). Germline-derived CDR1 and CDR2 are LNHDA and SQIVND (reference sequence). V was trimmed by 0 bases and J by 2 bases, leaving 13 bases between them. The CDR3 is 16 residues long. The CDR3 spells CASSIDLGAHNTEAFF. For the CDR3, the DNA is TGTGCCAGTAGTATAGATCTCGGGGCTCATAACACTGAAGCTTTCTTT.

By frequency in the sample, this clonotype is medium-sized. The chain employs TRBV29-1 and TRBJ1-2, with D maybe TRBD1 (6 bases). Germline V gene sequence: CDR1 SQVTM, CDR2 ANQGSEA. This CDR3 contains 13 residues. Trimming shortened V by 7 bases and J by 4 bases, and 16 bases separated the two germline ends. CDR3 sequence (DNA): TGCAGCGCCAAACAGGGAAGCTTCTATGGCTACACCTTC. The encoded protein is CSAKQGSFYGYTF. Full variable domain (outside the CDR3, taken from reference TRBV29-1 and TRBJ1-2): SAVISQKPSRDICQRGTSLTIQCQVDSQVTMMFWYRQQPGQSLTLIATANQGSEATYESGFVIDKFPISRPNLTFSTLTVSNMSPEDSSIYLCSAKQGSFYGYTFGSGTRLTVV.

The chain combines TRBV27 with TRBJ1-1; D is unresolved. V shed 10 bases and J shed 0 bases, with 18 bases lying between them. The CDR3 consists of 15 residues. Germline lookup yields CDR1 MNHEY and CDR2 SMNVEV (reference sequence). The CDR3 loop is CATSEGGFMNTEAFF. The CDR3 DNA reads as TGTGCCACCTCGGAGGGAGGCTTCATGAACACTGAAGCTTTCTTT.

V gene TRBV30 combines with J gene TRBJ1-1, with D uncertain. The CDR3 runs to 13 residues. Germline assignment: CDR1 GTSNPN and CDR2 SVGIG (reference sequence). V was cut by 7 bases and J by 2 bases, with 14 bases left in between. In nucleotides, the CDR3 is TGTGCCTTTTACTCGACCGGCAACACTGAAGCTTTCTTT. Encoded protein: CAFYSTGNTEAFF.

CDR3 sequence: CATRAGVKFDEQFF. The CDR3 coding sequence is TGTGCCACCCGAGCGGGAGTCAAGTTTGATGAGCAGTTCTTC. The chain combines TRBV27 with TRBJ2-1, with 8 bases matching TRBD2. The germline gives CDR1 MNHEY, CDR2 SMNVEV (reference sequence). The CDR3 has 14 residues. The junction had 13 bases not matched to a gene; V was cut back by 10 bases and J by 8 bases.

This rearrangement joins TRBV13 to TRBJ2-7; either TRBD1 or TRBD2 may fit D (5 bases each). The CDR3 spans 14 residues. V was cut by 3 bases and J by 2 bases, with 11 bases left in between. Germline V gene sequence: CDR1 PRHDT, CDR2 FYEKMQ (reference sequence). CDR3 sequence reads: CASSFSGTTYEQYF. The CDR3 DNA reads TGTGCCAGCAGCTTTTCCGGGACGACCTACGAGCAGTACTTC.